This TCR beta chain derives from a study of vaccination and CD4 T cells after COVID-19. Study as a whole: Either a CEFX pool, an HIV-1 Nef pool, or no peptide was added to control cultures.

The Oncomine TCR Beta short-read assay was applied to DNA of cultured CD4+ T cells. TCRdb independently ran MiXCR on the PCR reads; one entry per CDR3 protein. The table records around 21,000 distinct CDR3 sequences, 55% of them present only once. General study points: The median SARS-CoV-2-reactive clonotype number increased from about 20 to 38, without statistical significance.

A remark on this clonotype: The target antigen is unknown.

Treatment of the sample: roughly 11-day PBMC culture with coronavirus spike peptide pools or control peptides (ViraFEST assay). ViraFEST stimulated the growth of antigen-specific T cells using peptide pools and subsequently profiled their TCRs by sequencing. The culture of 2 million or so PBMCs per well included roughly 10 IU/ml IL-2 and roughly 9.7 ug/ml peptide pools. The specimen sequenced was CD4+ T cells from blood, cultured in vitro. The source is a human donor who had recovered from COVID-19.

CDR3 nucleotide sequence: TGTGCCAGCAAATTCAGGGGGGACAATCAGCCCCAGCATTTT. Translated: CASKFRGDNQPQHF. The genes are TRBV28 and TRBJ1-5; 7 positions match TRBD1. Germline assignment: CDR1 MDHEN and CDR2 SYDVKM. Trimming removed 7 bases from V and 3 bases from J; junction bases left unmatched: 6. There are 14 residues in the CDR3.